Listed here are 6 T cell receptor beta chains from one sample, sequenced in a study of PD-1 blockade in classical Hodgkin lymphoma (dated by TCRdb to about 2020). Library preparation employed the immunoSEQ multiplex PCR assay. Drawn from immuneACCESS, this table holds only the in-frame rearrangements with V and J called that TCRdb kept. Clones are partly lost; checked studies trace under half to an unresolved V gene and leave the rest unexplained. Counted in this sample were about 63,000 clones; approximately 90% of them appeared once. The ten most abundant clones make up under 6.5% of the sample. The intended sense of this specimen's time point label: cycle 2 day 1 (C2D1) of nivolumab. Every trial patient had relapsed following autologous stem cell transplantation, and prior brentuximab vedotin exposure was what differed among cohorts A, B and C. The sample in question was peripheral blood mononuclear cells (PBMCs), obtained before the second cycle of nivolumab. These receptors were collected from a human donor with classical Hodgkin lymphoma.

The chain recombines TRBV19 with TRBJ1-1, with 7 bases aligning to TRBD1. Trimming at V came to 4 bases and at J to 3 bases, leaving 5 bases not matched to a gene. CDR1 LNHDA and CDR2 SQIVND come from the germline V gene (reference sequence). The CDR3 length is 14 residues. CDR3 in DNA: TGTGCCAGTAGTAACCTCGGGACAGACACTGAAGCTTTCTTT. Translating gives CASSNLGTDTEAFF. The full variable domain, rest sourced from reference TRBV19 and TRBJ1-1, is DGGITQSPKYLFRKEGQNVTLSCEQNLNHDAMYWYRQDPGQGLRLIYYSQIVNDFQKGDIAEGYSVSREKKESFPLTVTSAQKNPTAFYLCASSNLGTDTEAFFGQGTRLTVV.

This clone rates as medium-sized (0.01 to 0.1%). The V and J genes are TRBV28 and TRBJ1-2; 8 nucleotides match TRBD1. Unmatched junction bases numbered 7, after V lost 2 bases and J lost 5 bases. The CDR3 is made up of 15 amino acids. The germline gives CDR1 MDHEN, CDR2 SYDVKM. For the CDR3, the DNA is TGTGCCAGCAGTTTAGGACCGGGACAGGCGTATGGCTACACCTTC. Encoded protein: CASSLGPGQAYGYTF.

The gene calls are TRBV19 and TRBJ1-4; TRBD1 might be the D (5 bases). The CDR3 totals 14 residues. Trimming removed 5 bases from V and 6 bases from J, with 13 bases in between. Per germline, CDR1 LNHDA and CDR2 SQIVND (reference sequence). CDR3 protein: CASSDGRVYEKLFF. In nucleotides, the CDR3 is TGTGCCAGTAGTGATGGCAGGGTTTATGAAAAACTGTTTTTT.

The gene calls are TRBV6-6 and TRBJ1-1; no definite D call. CDR1 and CDR2 from the germline V gene are MNHNY and SVGAGI (reference sequence). V lost 2 bases and J lost 0, with 4 bases in between. The CDR3 is made up of 13 amino acids. CDR3: CASSYDMNTEAFF. CDR3 DNA sequence: TGTGCCAGCAGTTACGACATGAACACTGAAGCTTTCTTT.

The chain recombines TRBV5-1 with TRBJ2-2; 7 positions agree with TRBD2. V shed 2 bases and J 6 bases; nucleotides not matched to a gene: 7. Per the germline V gene, CDR1 is SGHRS and CDR2 is YFSETQ. The CDR3 extends over 15 amino acids. This CDR3 is CASSLGPGGSGELFF. In DNA form, the CDR3 reads TGCGCCAGCAGCTTAGGGCCCGGGGGGTCCGGGGAGCTGTTTTTT. The full variable domain, completed using reference TRBV5-1 and TRBJ2-2, is KAGVTQTPRYLIKTRGQQVTLSCSPISGHRSVSWYQQTPGQGLQFLFEYFSETQRNKGNFPGRFSGRQFSNSRSEMNVSTLELGDSALYLCASSLGPGGSGELFFGEGSRLTVL.

V and J are TRBV11-2 and TRBJ1-2, with D unclear. This CDR3 comprises 12 residues. V was shortened by 8 bases and J by 4 bases, with 11 bases between the two germline ends. CDR1 is SGHAT and CDR2 is FQNNGV in the germline V gene. The CDR3 loop is CASSSAGYGYTF. The CDR3 DNA reads TGTGCCAGCTCTTCGGCGGGCTATGGCTACACCTTC. Drawing the rest from reference TRBV11-2 and TRBJ1-2, the complete variable domain is EAGVAQSPRYKIIEKRQSVAFWCNPISGHATLYWYQQILGQGPKLLIQFQNNGVVDDSQLPKDRFSAERLKGVDSTLKIQPAKLEDSAVYLCASSSAGYGYTFGSGTRLTVV.